This TCR beta chain came from a study of blood T cell repertoires in COVID-19. Looking at the study overall: Whether acute or convalescent, the COVID-19 samples came from the United States, Italy and Spain. PBMCs, B-cell-depleted T cells, or T cells were the source of the cDNA or gDNA that made up the material.

After removal of 4 bases from V and 3 bases from J, the junction contained 4 bases not matched to a gene. There are 16 residues in the CDR3. In germline, CDR1 is LNHDA, CDR2 SQIVND (reference sequence). Assay: immunoSEQ multiplex PCR; the TCRdb copy retains only in-frame clones and omits some. The table has more than 100,000 clones, about 90% seen once. The chain uses TRBV19 and TRBJ2-5, with TRBD2 matching 14 bases. Sequenced material: peripheral blood. This clonotype was sampled from a woman aged 55-69 years with COVID-19, enrolled during active disease. The CDR3 is CASSRATSGGEETQYF. The CDR3 bases are TGTGCCAGTAGTAGGGCGACTAGCGGGGGGGAAGAGACCCAGTACTTC.